This T cell receptor beta chain was profiled in a study of blood T cell repertoires in COVID-19. Germline CDR1 and CDR2: SGHTA and FQGNSA. The CDR3 runs 15 residues. Between the trimmed V and J ends, which lost 1 base and 6 bases, there was a span of 13 bases. Generated by immunoSEQ multiplex PCR, the TCRdb table keeps only in-frame clones and is missing some. The table shows over 150,000 clones, with about nine tenths occurring only once. The clonotype originates from a man between 18 and 29 years old who had recovered from COVID-19. The source material was peripheral blood. The chain couples TRBV7-2 to TRBJ1-5; D ambiguous. The CDR3 DNA reads TGTGCCAGCAGCTTAGGGGTTAGAGGGCCTCAGCCCCAGCATTTT. It translates to CASSLGVRGPQPQHF.